This T cell receptor beta chain was retrieved from a study of T cell changes during pregnancy in multiple sclerosis. Per germline, CDR1 WNHNN and CDR2 SYGVQD (reference sequence). The CDR3 totals 13 residues. Trimming removed 4 bases at V and 2 bases at J, with 9 bases between. Profiling relied on immunoSEQ multiplex PCR, and the TCRdb table lists in-frame clones only, not all of them. This table has around 31,000 clones, about 92% appearing once. This chain uses TRBV10-1 with TRBJ2-7; D is ambiguous. This sequence was found in a female donor with multiple sclerosis, enrolled in a pregnancy study. The starting material was CD4+ T cells from peripheral blood mononuclear cells, obtained in the second trimester of pregnancy. The CDR3 sequence: CASSGNLAYEQYF. In nucleotides, the CDR3 is TGCGCCAGCAGTGGAAACTTGGCCTACGAGCAGTACTTC.